This TCR beta chain was captured in a study of blood T cells in healthy people across ages (dated by TCRdb to about 2015). Background on the whole study: In model experiments, template switching captured roughly one uniquely barcoded TCR beta cDNA molecule for every two T cells. Using deep sequencing normalized with unique cDNA molecular identifiers, the study measured how TCR beta repertoire diversity changes with age. The donors were split into four age groups: young (average about 15 years), middle-aged (around 40), aged (around 67) and long-lived (under 85). To avoid experimental bias, donors of different ages were randomly spread across the sequencing lanes. For two donors (one aged 18 to 30 and one aged 80 or older), the study analyzed two additional independent replicas of 1 million unique cDNA reads from the same blood draw. General conclusions and limits of the study: Observed TCR beta diversity correlated strongly with the percentage of naive T cells measured by flow cytometry. Because the CMV infection status of the donors was unknown, age-related changes in expanded clonotypes may potentially have been confounded. Conclusive comparison of naive and antigen-experienced compartments was prevented by the profiling of bulk unsorted PBMCs. The long-lived group showed more naive CD4+ T cells, fewer expanded clones and increased TCR diversity than the aged group, suggesting age selection. Estimates of total diversity from one million sequenced T cells were regarded as lower bounds and underestimates. As age increased, observed TCR beta diversity per million T cells dropped in a roughly linear way, and a significant reduction was already evident by age about 40.

The library relied on 5' RACE. Sequencing relied on an Illumina HiSeq 2500. A second roughly 6 to 12 cycle PCR used a sample-barcoded 5' primer and a J-beta primer mix. A template-switch 5' adaptor carrying 12 random nucleotides introduced a unique molecular identifier onto each TCR beta cDNA molecule. Each sample yielded at least 3 million CDR3-containing paired-end reads. The Mint cDNA synthesis kit, primed by a TRBC-specific oligonucleotide, was used to synthesize first-strand cDNA from all RNA. After uracil-DNA glycosylase treatment, a first 18-cycle PCR used universal primers M1SS and BC2_uni_R on all cDNA. As for the original processing: Normalization of each sample was performed by random selection of 1 million high-quality reads, each carrying a distinct molecular identifier. Instead of being binned into consensus sequences, reads with shared molecular identifiers were discarded. MiTCR, set to a Q25 quality threshold and the strictest error-elimination algorithm, was used for CDR3 identification, clonotype clustering and error correction. Lower-bound total TCR beta diversity was estimated with a nonparametric unseen species model using Euler transformation. TCRdb took the public reads, trimmed them with fastp at Q25, ran MiXCR for clone calling and kept in-frame beta chains. All rows with the same CDR3 protein become a single entry with the most common DNA and genes. It is TCRdb's table, rather than the study itself, that gives the V and J calls and clone size. In all, the sample holds around 800,000 distinct CDR3 sequences, and 35% to 60% of those were seen once. Together, the top ten hold less than 20% of the sample.

A word on this clonotype: Its antigen remains undetermined. One base away there is no much larger clone; base qualities are not given.

The CDR3 sequence holds 15 residues, the cysteine and phenylalanine included. Only CDR3 DNA remains: 45 bases, in frame from the first base. Via the germline V gene (reference sequence), CDR1 is SEHNR and CDR2 FQNEAQ. For this chain, trimming is 2 bases at the V end and 6 bases at the J end, and the number of junction bases without a gene match is 5. Donors were 35 to 40 systemically healthy Caucasian individuals from Russia aged roughly 6 to 90 years. Each donor gave around 9 milliliters of peripheral blood, collected into EDTA-treated Vacutainer tubes. Ficoll-Paque density-gradient centrifugation was used to isolate PBMCs, with at least 6.5 million per sample. Trizol reagent was used to extract total RNA from PBMCs, with at least 5.5 micrograms per sample. For every donor, an aliquot of PBMCs went through flow cytometry to measure the percentages of naive CD45RAhigh/CD27high T cells.

This clonotype originated in a man older than 75 in good health. The sequence links TRBV7-9 to TRBJ2-3; TRBD2 matches 10 bases in the middle. Input material: blood. The CDR3 has the sequence CASSLSGGAPDTQYF. The nucleotides read TGTGCCAGCAGCTTAAGCGGGGGGGCACCCGATACGCAGTATTTT.